This is a list of T cell receptor beta chains from one sample in a study of OX40 agonist ivuxolimab in advanced cancers. Clones were read by immunoSEQ multiplex PCR, and TCRdb kept only the in-frame ones, dropping some. The sample comprises around 60,000 clones, more than 75% of which are singletons, and roughly 1.2% rests with the top ten. The sequencing here drew on CD4+ or CD8+ T cells sorted from blood, taken in a trial of the OX40 agonist ivuxolimab. These TCRs come from an adult with an advanced solid tumor such as melanoma, head and neck, liver or kidney cancer. CDR3s include the opening cysteine and the closing phenylalanine or tryptophan. D genes are given only for firm matches. Some rows have no size entry. The others give once, few or many, or a class for an expanded clone.

CDR3aa: CASSPRNGRGNEQFF
CDR3nt: TGCGCCAGCAGCCCGAGGAACGGACGAGGCAATGAGCAGTTCTTC
j_gene: TRBJ2-1
d_gene: .
abundance: .
v_gene: TRBV4-1

CDR3aa: CAISVTGGSGNTEAFF
CDR3nt: TGTGCCATCAGTGTCACAGGGGGTTCGGGGAACACTGAAGCTTTCTTT
j_gene: TRBJ1-1
d_gene: TRBD1
abundance: few
v_gene: TRBV10-3

CDR3aa: CASSQERRGAPLHF
CDR3nt: TGCGCCAGCAGCCAAGAACGGCGGGGAGCTCCCCTCCACTTT
j_gene: TRBJ1-6
d_gene: .
abundance: .
v_gene: TRBV4-1

CDR3aa: CASSGRQGGFTEAFF
CDR3nt: TGCGCCAGCAGCGGCAGACAGGGGGGGTTTACTGAAGCTTTCTTT
j_gene: TRBJ1-1
d_gene: TRBD1
abundance: once
v_gene: TRBV5-1

CDR3aa: CASSHLTRNTEAFF
CDR3nt: TGCGCCAGCAGCCACTTGACACGGAACACTGAAGCTTTCTTT
j_gene: TRBJ1-1
d_gene: .
abundance: few
v_gene: TRBV4-1

CDR3aa: CSASYYEQYF
CDR3nt: TGCAGTGCTAGTTACTACGAGCAGTACTTC
j_gene: TRBJ2-7
d_gene: .
abundance: .
v_gene: TRBV20-1

CDR3aa: CASSRYPGLNTGELFF
CDR3nt: TGCGCCAGCAGCCGCTACCCGGGACTTAACACCGGGGAGCTGTTTTTT
j_gene: TRBJ2-2
d_gene: .
abundance: .
v_gene: TRBV4-1

CDR3aa: CASSGGTSRSTDTQYF
CDR3nt: TGTGCCAGTTCGGGAGGGACTAGCAGAAGCACAGATACGCAGTATTTT
j_gene: TRBJ2-3
d_gene: TRBD2
abundance: .
v_gene: TRBV19

CDR3aa: CASSLSGVEQYF
CDR3nt: TGTGCCAGCTCACTATCAGGGGTCGAGCAGTACTTC
j_gene: TRBJ2-7
d_gene: .
abundance: .
v_gene: TRBV18

CDR3aa: CASQLSGANVLTF
CDR3nt: TGTGCCAGCCAACTCTCTGGGGCCAACGTCCTGACTTTC
j_gene: TRBJ2-6
d_gene: .
abundance: .
v_gene: TRBV6-1

CDR3aa: CASSQASPRDRGPYSNQPQHF
CDR3nt: TGCGCCAGCAGCCAAGCTTCACCCCGGGACAGGGGCCCATATAGCAATCAGCCCCAGCATTTT
j_gene: TRBJ1-5
d_gene: TRBD1
abundance: once
v_gene: TRBV4-1

CDR3aa: CASRKYQGQGSNQPQHF
CDR3nt: TGTGCCAGCAGAAAATACCAGGGGCAGGGAAGCAATCAGCCCCAGCATTTT
j_gene: TRBJ1-5
d_gene: .
abundance: few
v_gene: TRBV28

CDR3aa: CASSPGQGLTNTGELFF
CDR3nt: TGTGCCAGCAGCCCTGGACAGGGGTTAACGAACACCGGGGAGCTGTTTTTT
j_gene: TRBJ2-2
d_gene: TRBD1
abundance: once
v_gene: TRBV5-4

CDR3aa: CASSNNRGPDNEQFF
CDR3nt: TGTGCCAGCAGTAACAACAGGGGGCCAGACAATGAGCAGTTCTTC
j_gene: TRBJ2-1
d_gene: TRBD1
abundance: .
v_gene: TRBV2

CDR3aa: CASSLDGTGELFF
CDR3nt: TGTGCCAGCAGCTTAGACGGCACCGGGGAGCTGTTTTTT
j_gene: TRBJ2-2
d_gene: .
abundance: .
v_gene: TRBV7-3

CDR3aa: CASSSGQSFEQFF
CDR3nt: TGTGCCAGCAGCTCGGGACAGAGTTTTGAGCAGTTCTTC
j_gene: TRBJ2-1
d_gene: TRBD1
abundance: .
v_gene: TRBV7-3

CDR3aa: CASSSLERSTDTQYF
CDR3nt: TGTGCCAGCAGCTCTCTTGAGCGGTCCACAGATACGCAGTATTTT
j_gene: TRBJ2-3
d_gene: .
abundance: .
v_gene: TRBV28

CDR3aa: CASSLVAGNEQFF
CDR3nt: TGTGCCAGTAGTTTAGTAGCGGGGAATGAGCAGTTCTTC
j_gene: TRBJ2-1
d_gene: TRBD2
abundance: .
v_gene: TRBV19

CDR3aa: CASSRGAGMSYEQYF
CDR3nt: TGTGCCAGCTCACGGGGGGCAGGGATGTCCTACGAGCAGTACTTC
j_gene: TRBJ2-7
d_gene: .
abundance: .
v_gene: TRBV18

CDR3aa: CASSHRGRGYWTEAFF
CDR3nt: TGTGCCAGCAGCCATAGGGGGCGCGGGTATTGGACTGAAGCTTTCTTT
j_gene: TRBJ1-1
d_gene: TRBD1
abundance: few
v_gene: TRBV14

CDR3aa: CASSQQGKEQFF
CDR3nt: TGTGCCAGCAGCCAGCAGGGTAAGGAGCAGTTCTTC
j_gene: TRBJ2-1
d_gene: .
abundance: .
v_gene: TRBV7-8

CDR3aa: CASSGQLYQPQHF
CDR3nt: TGTGCCAGCAGTGGACAGTTGTATCAGCCCCAGCATTTT
j_gene: TRBJ1-5
d_gene: .
abundance: .
v_gene: TRBV2

CDR3aa: CASSLDRGSYEQYF
CDR3nt: TGTGCCAGCAGCTTAGACAGGGGTTCCTACGAGCAGTACTTC
j_gene: TRBJ2-7
d_gene: TRBD1
abundance: .
v_gene: TRBV7-8

CDR3aa: CASSLPWAPSSDTQYF
CDR3nt: TGTGCCAGCAGCTTGCCGTGGGCCCCGAGCTCAGATACGCAGTATTTT
j_gene: TRBJ2-3
d_gene: .
abundance: .
v_gene: TRBV7-6

CDR3aa: CASAQSSYNSPLHF
CDR3nt: TGTGCCAGTGCTCAGAGCTCCTATAATTCACCCCTCCACTTT
j_gene: TRBJ1-6
d_gene: .
abundance: .
v_gene: TRBV19

CDR3aa: CASSVGSNYGYTF
CDR3nt: TGTGCCAGCAGCGTAGGCTCTAACTATGGCTACACCTTC
j_gene: TRBJ1-2
d_gene: .
abundance: once
v_gene: TRBV9

CDR3aa: CASSSVGANVLTF
CDR3nt: TGTGCCAGTAGTAGTGTTGGGGCCAACGTCCTGACTTTC
j_gene: TRBJ2-6
d_gene: .
abundance: .
v_gene: TRBV19

CDR3aa: CATSRDKASGSHEQFF
CDR3nt: TGTGCCACCAGCAGAGATAAAGCTAGCGGGAGCCATGAGCAGTTCTTC
j_gene: TRBJ2-1
d_gene: TRBD2
abundance: .
v_gene: TRBV15

CDR3aa: CASSLSVSNQPQHF
CDR3nt: TGTGCCAGCAGTCTTTCCGTTAGCAATCAGCCCCAGCATTTT
j_gene: TRBJ1-5
d_gene: .
abundance: .
v_gene: TRBV6-5

CDR3aa: CASSEFVTGDTGELFF
CDR3nt: TGTGCCAGCAGTGAATTTGTGACAGGGGACACCGGGGAGCTGTTTTTT
j_gene: TRBJ2-2
d_gene: TRBD1
abundance: .
v_gene: TRBV25-1

CDR3aa: CSVGRQETQYF
CDR3nt: TGCAGCGTTGGTAGACAAGAGACCCAGTACTTC
j_gene: TRBJ2-5
d_gene: .
abundance: .
v_gene: TRBV29-1

CDR3aa: CASSFGLDYEQYF
CDR3nt: TGTGCCAGCAGTTTTGGACTGGACTACGAGCAGTACTTC
j_gene: TRBJ2-7
d_gene: .
abundance: .
v_gene: TRBV6-5

CDR3aa: CASSLDQVLRTYF
CDR3nt: TGTGCCAGCAGCTTAGATCAGGTCCTCCGCACATATTTT
j_gene: TRBJ1-3
d_gene: .
abundance: .
v_gene: TRBV11-2

CDR3aa: CASTSSAFTGGPWTKNIQYF
CDR3nt: TGTGCCAGCACCTCCTCCGCATTTACGGGAGGGCCGTGGACCAAAAACATTCAGTACTTC
j_gene: TRBJ2-4
d_gene: .
abundance: .
v_gene: TRBV21-1

CDR3aa: CASSLGANTEAFF
CDR3nt: TGCGCCAGCAGCTTAGGAGCGAACACTGAAGCTTTCTTT
j_gene: TRBJ1-1
d_gene: .
abundance: once
v_gene: TRBV5-1

CDR3aa: CASSLRTATYNEQFF
CDR3nt: TGTGCCAGCAGCTTAAGGACAGCGACCTACAATGAGCAGTTCTTC
j_gene: TRBJ2-1
d_gene: .
abundance: .
v_gene: TRBV7-8

CDR3aa: CASVRSDTQYF
CDR3nt: TGTGCCAGCGTACGGTCAGATACGCAGTATTTT
j_gene: TRBJ2-3
d_gene: .
abundance: .
v_gene: TRBV6-1

CDR3aa: CSAGTSELAKNIQYF
CDR3nt: TGCAGCGCCGGGACTAGCGAGTTAGCCAAAAACATTCAGTACTTC
j_gene: TRBJ2-4
d_gene: TRBD2
abundance: .
v_gene: TRBV29-1

CDR3aa: CASSEKNNFNRADAYGYTF
CDR3nt: TGTGCCAGCAGTGAAAAGAATAATTTTAACAGGGCCGATGCCTATGGCTACACCTTC
j_gene: TRBJ1-2
d_gene: .
abundance: .
v_gene: TRBV6-1

CDR3aa: CASSGGDSLFEQYF
CDR3nt: TGTGCCAGCAGCGGAGGGGACAGCCTCTTCGAGCAGTACTTC
j_gene: TRBJ2-7
d_gene: .
abundance: many
v_gene: TRBV7-8

CDR3aa: CASSTGTSGSWADTQYF
CDR3nt: TGTGCCAGTAGTACAGGGACTAGCGGGAGTTGGGCAGATACGCAGTATTTT
j_gene: TRBJ2-3
d_gene: TRBD2
abundance: .
v_gene: TRBV19

CDR3aa: CASSLALDTQYF
CDR3nt: TGTGCCAGCAGCTTAGCTTTAGATACGCAGTATTTT
j_gene: TRBJ2-3
d_gene: .
abundance: .
v_gene: TRBV11-2

CDR3aa: CATQRLRQGLENTIYF
CDR3nt: TGTGCCACCCAAAGACTCCGACAGGGTTTGGAAAACACCATATATTTT
j_gene: TRBJ1-3
d_gene: TRBD1
abundance: .
v_gene: TRBV5-8

CDR3aa: CASSEIALPYGYTF
CDR3nt: TGTGCCAGCAGTGAAATTGCCCTTCCGTATGGCTACACCTTC
j_gene: TRBJ1-2
d_gene: .
abundance: .
v_gene: TRBV6-1

CDR3aa: CASIPGGRGSQPQHF
CDR3nt: TGTGCCAGCATCCCTGGGGGGAGGGGGAGTCAGCCCCAGCATTTT
j_gene: TRBJ1-5
d_gene: .
abundance: few
v_gene: TRBV28

CDR3aa: CASSQGDGGNTIYF
CDR3nt: TGTGCCAGCAGCCAAGGGGACGGCGGAAACACCATATATTTT
j_gene: TRBJ1-3
d_gene: .
abundance: .
v_gene: TRBV4-2

CDR3aa: CASSQTGTVDNQPQHF
CDR3nt: TGTGCCAGCAGCCAAACCGGGACAGTCGACAATCAGCCCCAGCATTTT
j_gene: TRBJ1-5
d_gene: TRBD1
abundance: .
v_gene: TRBV6-6

CDR3aa: CASSLAIVETQYF
CDR3nt: TGTGCCAGCAGCTTAGCGATCGTGGAGACCCAGTACTTC
j_gene: TRBJ2-5
d_gene: .
abundance: few
v_gene: TRBV7-6

CDR3aa: CASRWGTSGNYEQYF
CDR3nt: TGTGCCAGCAGATGGGGGACTAGCGGGAACTACGAGCAGTACTTC
j_gene: TRBJ2-7
d_gene: TRBD2
abundance: .
v_gene: TRBV28